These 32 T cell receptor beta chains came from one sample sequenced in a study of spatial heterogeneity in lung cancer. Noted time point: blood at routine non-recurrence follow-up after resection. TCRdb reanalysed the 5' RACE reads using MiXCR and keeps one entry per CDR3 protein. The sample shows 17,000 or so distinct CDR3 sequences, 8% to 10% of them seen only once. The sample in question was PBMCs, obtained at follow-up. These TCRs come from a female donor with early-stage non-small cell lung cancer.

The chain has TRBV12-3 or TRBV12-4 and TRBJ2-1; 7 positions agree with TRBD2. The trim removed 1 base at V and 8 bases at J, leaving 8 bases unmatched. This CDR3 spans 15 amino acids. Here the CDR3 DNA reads TGTGCCAGCAGTTTAGAACGGACTAGTGTCGATGAGCAGTTCTTC. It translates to CASSLERTSVDEQFF.

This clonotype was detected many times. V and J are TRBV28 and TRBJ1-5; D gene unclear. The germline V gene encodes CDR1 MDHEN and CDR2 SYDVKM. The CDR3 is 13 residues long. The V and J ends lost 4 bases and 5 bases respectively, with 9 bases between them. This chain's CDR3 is CASSSPIYQPQHF. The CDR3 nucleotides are TGTGCCAGCAGTTCTCCGATCTATCAGCCCCAGCATTTT.

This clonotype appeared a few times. The CDR3 coding sequence is TGTGCCAGCTCATCTCCGGGGGCAGATACGCAGTATTTT. Translating gives CASSSPGADTQYF. The V call is TRBV18, the J call TRBJ2-3, with D perhaps matching TRBD2 (6 bases). The ends were cut back, 5 bases at V and 4 bases at J, with 10 bases in the middle. The germline V gene encodes CDR1 KGHSH and CDR2 LQKENI. The CDR3 runs to 13 residues.

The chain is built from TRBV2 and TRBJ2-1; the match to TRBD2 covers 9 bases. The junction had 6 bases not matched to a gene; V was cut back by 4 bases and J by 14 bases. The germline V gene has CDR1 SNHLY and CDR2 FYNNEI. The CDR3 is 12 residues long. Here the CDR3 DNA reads TGTGCCAGCAGTGGGGGACTAGCTTTGAAGTTCTTC. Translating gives CASSGGLALKFF.

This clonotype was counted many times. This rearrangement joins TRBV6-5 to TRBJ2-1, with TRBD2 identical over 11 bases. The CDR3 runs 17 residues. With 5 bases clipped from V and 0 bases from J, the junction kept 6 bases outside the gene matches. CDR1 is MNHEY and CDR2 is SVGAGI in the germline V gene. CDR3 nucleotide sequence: TGTGCCAGCAGTGGCCCTAGCGGGAGGAGCTCCTACAATGAGCAGTTCTTC. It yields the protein CASSGPSGRSSYNEQFF.

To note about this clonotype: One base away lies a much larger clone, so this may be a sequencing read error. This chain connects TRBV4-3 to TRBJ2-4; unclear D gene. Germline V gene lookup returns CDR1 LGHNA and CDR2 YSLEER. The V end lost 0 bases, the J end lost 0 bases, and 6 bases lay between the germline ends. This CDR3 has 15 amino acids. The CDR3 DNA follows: TGCGCCAGCAGCCAAGAACCCTCAGCCAAAAACATTCAGTACTTC. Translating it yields CASSQEPSAKNIQYF.

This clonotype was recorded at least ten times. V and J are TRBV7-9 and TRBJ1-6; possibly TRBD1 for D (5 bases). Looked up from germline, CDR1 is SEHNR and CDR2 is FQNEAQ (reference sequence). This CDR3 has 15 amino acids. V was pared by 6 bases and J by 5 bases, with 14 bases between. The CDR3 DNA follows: TGTGCCAGCAGTAAGCCTCAGGGCAATAATTCACCCCTCCACTTT. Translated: CASSKPQGNNSPLHF.

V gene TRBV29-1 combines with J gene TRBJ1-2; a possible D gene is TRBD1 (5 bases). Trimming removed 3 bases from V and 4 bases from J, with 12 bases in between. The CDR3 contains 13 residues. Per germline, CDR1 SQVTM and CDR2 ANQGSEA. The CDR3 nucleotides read TGCAGCGTTGACACTGACAGAATCTATGGCTACACCTTC. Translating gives CSVDTDRIYGYTF.

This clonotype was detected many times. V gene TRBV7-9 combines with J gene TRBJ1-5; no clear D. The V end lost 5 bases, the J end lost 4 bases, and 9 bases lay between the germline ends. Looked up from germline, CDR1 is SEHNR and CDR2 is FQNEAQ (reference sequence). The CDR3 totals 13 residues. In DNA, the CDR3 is TGTGCCAGCAGCGACAATGGGAATCAGCCCCAGCATTTT. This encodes CASSDNGNQPQHF.

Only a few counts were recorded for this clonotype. CDR3 sequence reads: CAGRGTGVNSPLHF. Here the CDR3 DNA reads TGTGCTGGGAGAGGGACAGGGGTGAATTCACCCCTCCACTTT. The rearrangement uses TRBV7-2 and TRBJ1-6; 10 nucleotides line up with TRBD1. The CDR3 sequence is 14 residues long. Germline V lookup: CDR1 SGHTA, CDR2 FQGNSA.

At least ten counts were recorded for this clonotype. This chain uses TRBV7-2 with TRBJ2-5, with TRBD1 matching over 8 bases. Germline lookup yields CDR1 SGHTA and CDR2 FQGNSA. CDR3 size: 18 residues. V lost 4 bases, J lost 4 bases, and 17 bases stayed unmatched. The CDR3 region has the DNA TGTGCCAGCAGCTCCCTGACGGGGACAGGAGGGGGGAGAGAGACCCAGTACTTC. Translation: CASSSLTGTGGGRETQYF. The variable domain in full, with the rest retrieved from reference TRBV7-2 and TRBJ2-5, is GAGVSQSPSNKVTEKGKDVELRCDPISGHTALYWYRQSLGQGLEFLIYFQGNSAPDKSGLPSDRFSAERTGGSVSTLTIQRTQQEDSAVYLCASSSLTGTGGGRETQYFGPGTRLLVL.

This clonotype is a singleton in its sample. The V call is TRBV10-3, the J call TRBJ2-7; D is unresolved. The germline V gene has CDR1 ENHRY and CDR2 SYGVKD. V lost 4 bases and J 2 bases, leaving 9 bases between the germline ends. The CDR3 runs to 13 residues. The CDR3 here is CAISGGSTYEQYF. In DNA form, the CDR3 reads TGTGCCATCAGTGGTGGCAGCACCTACGAGCAGTACTTC.

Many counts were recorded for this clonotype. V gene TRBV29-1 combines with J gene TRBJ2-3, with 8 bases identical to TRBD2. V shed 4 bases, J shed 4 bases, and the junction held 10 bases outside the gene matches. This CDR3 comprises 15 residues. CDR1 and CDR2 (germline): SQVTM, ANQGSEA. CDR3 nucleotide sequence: TGCAGCGTTGGCCCCCCGTCGGGAGGGCCAGATACGCAGTATTTT. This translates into CSVGPPSGGPDTQYF.

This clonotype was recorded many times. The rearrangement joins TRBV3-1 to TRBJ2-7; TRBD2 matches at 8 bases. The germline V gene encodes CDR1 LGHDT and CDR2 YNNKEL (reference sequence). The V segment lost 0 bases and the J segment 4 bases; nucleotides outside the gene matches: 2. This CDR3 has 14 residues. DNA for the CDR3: TGTGCCAGCAGCCAAGATCGACTAGCGTACGAGCAGTACTTC. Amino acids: CASSQDRLAYEQYF.

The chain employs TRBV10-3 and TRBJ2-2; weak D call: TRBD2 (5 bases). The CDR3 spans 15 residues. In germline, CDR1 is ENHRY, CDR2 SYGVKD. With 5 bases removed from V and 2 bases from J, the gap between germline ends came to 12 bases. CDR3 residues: CAISPASLNTGELFF. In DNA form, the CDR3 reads TGTGCCATCAGTCCTGCTAGCTTAAACACCGGGGAGCTGTTTTTT.

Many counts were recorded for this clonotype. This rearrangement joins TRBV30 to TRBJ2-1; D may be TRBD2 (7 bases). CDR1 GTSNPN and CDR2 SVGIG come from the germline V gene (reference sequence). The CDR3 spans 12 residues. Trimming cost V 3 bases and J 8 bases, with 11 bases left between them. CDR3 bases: TGTGCCTGGAGGCGGGGGCGCGATGAGCAGTTCTTC. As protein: CAWRRGRDEQFF.

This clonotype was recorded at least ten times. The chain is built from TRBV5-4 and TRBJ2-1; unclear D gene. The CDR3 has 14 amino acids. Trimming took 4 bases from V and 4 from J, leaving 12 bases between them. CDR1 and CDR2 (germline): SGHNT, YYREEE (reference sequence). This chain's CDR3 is CASSNENYYNEQFF. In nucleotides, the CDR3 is TGTGCCAGCAGCAACGAAAACTATTACAATGAGCAGTTCTTC.

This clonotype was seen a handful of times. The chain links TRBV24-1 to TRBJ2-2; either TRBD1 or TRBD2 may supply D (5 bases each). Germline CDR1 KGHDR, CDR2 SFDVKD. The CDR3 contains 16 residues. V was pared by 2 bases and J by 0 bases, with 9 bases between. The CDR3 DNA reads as TGTGCCACCAGTGATTCCGGGACGGCGAACACCGGGGAGCTGTTTTTT. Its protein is CATSDSGTANTGELFF.

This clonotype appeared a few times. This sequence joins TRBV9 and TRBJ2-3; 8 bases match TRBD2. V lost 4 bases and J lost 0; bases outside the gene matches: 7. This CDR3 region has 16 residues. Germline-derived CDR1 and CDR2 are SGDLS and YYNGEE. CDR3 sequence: CASSLRTSTSTDTQYF. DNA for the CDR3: TGTGCCAGCAGCCTCCGGACTAGCACTAGCACAGATACGCAGTATTTT.

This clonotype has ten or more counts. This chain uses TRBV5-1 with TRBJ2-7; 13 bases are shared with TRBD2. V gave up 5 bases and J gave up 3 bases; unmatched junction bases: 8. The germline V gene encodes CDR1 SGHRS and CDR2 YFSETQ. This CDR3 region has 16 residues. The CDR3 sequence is CASSPLTSGGVYEQYF. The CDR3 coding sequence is TGCGCCAGCAGTCCCCTTACTAGCGGGGGGGTCTACGAGCAGTACTTC.

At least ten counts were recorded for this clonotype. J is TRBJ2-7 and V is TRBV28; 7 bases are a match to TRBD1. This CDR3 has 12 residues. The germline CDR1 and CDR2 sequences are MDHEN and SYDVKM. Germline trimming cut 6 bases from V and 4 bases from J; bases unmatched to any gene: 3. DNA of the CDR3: TGTGCCAGCAGAATACAGGGGTACGAGCAGTACTTC. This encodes CASRIQGYEQYF.

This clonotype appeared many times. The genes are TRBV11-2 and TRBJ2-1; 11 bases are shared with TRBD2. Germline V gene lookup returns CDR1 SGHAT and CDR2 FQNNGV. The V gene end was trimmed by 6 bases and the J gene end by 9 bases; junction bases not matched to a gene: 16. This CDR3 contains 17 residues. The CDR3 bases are TGTGCCAGCAGTTTGAGGTCCACTAGCGGGGGTATTGGTGAGCAGTTCTTC. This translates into CASSLRSTSGGIGEQFF.

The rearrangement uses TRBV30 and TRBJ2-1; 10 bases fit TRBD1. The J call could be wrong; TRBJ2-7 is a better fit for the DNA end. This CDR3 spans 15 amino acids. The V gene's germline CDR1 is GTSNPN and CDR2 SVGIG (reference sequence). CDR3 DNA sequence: TGTGCCTGGGACCCGGGACAGGGGTCCTTTAATGAGCAGTACTTC. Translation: CAWDPGQGSFNEQYF.

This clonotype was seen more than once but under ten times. CDR3 residues: CASSRGTDTQYF. In nucleotides, the CDR3 is TGTGCCAGCAGTAGGGGCACAGATACGCAGTATTTT. The V call is TRBV11-3, the J call TRBJ2-3; D not certain. This CDR3 spans 12 amino acids. The V end was cut by 6 bases, the J end by 1 base, with 5 bases between. Germline values: CDR1 SGHNT, CDR2 YENEEA. Complete variable domain (other parts from reference TRBV11-3 and TRBJ2-3): EAGVVQSPRYKIIEKKQPVAFWCNPISGHNTLYWYLQNLGQGPELLIRYENEEAVDDSQLPKDRFSAERLKGVDSTLKIQPAELGDSAVYLCASSRGTDTQYFGPGTRLTVL.

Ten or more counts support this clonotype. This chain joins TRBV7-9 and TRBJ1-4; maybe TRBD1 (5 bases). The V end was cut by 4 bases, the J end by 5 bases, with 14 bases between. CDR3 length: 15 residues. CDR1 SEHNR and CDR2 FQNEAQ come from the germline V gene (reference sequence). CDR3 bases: TGTGCCAGCAGCTCTCCGGGGGACTTGAATGAAAAACTGTTTTTT. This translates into CASSSPGDLNEKLFF.

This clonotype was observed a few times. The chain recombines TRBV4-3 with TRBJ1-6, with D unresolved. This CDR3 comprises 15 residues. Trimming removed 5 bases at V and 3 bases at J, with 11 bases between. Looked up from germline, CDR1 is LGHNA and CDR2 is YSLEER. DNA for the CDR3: TGCGCCAGCAGCTATGACGGTGGCTATAATTCACCCCTCCACTTT. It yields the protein CASSYDGGYNSPLHF.

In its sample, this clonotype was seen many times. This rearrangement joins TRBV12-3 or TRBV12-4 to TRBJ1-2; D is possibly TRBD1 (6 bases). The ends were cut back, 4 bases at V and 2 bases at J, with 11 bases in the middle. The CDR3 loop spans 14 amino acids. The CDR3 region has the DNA TGTGCCAGCAGTTCCCGGGGGCCCAACTATGGCTACACCTTC. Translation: CASSSRGPNYGYTF.

The CDR3 DNA reads as TGTGCCAGCAGTTACTCGATGATGGGGGCTGGTTCACCCCTCCACTTT. Amino acid sequence: CASSYSMMGAGSPLHF. This sequence joins TRBV6-5 and TRBJ1-6, with D perhaps TRBD1 (6 bases). Trimming took off 0 bases at V and 9 bases at J, with 15 bases between the two ends. This CDR3 spans 16 amino acids. Germline assignment: CDR1 MNHEY and CDR2 SVGAGI.

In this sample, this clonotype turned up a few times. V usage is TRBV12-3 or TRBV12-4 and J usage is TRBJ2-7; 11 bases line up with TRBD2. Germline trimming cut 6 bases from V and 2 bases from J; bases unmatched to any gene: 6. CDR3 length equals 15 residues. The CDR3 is CASRPRLAGTYEQYF. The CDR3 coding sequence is TGTGCCAGCAGACCCCGACTAGCGGGGACCTACGAGCAGTACTTC.

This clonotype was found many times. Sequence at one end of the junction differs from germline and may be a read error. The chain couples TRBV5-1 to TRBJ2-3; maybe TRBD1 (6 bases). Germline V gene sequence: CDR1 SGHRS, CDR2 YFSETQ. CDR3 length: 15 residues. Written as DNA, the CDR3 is TGCGCCAGCAGCCCCGACAGGTTGGGCACGGATACGCAGTATTTT. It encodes CASSPDRLGTDTQYF. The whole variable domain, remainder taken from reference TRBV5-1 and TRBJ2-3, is KAGVTQTPRYLIKTRGQQVTLSCSPISGHRSVSWYQQTPGQGLQFLFEYFSETQRNKGNFPGRFSGRQFSNSRSEMNVSTLELGDSALYLCASSPDRLGTDTQYFGPGTRLTVL.

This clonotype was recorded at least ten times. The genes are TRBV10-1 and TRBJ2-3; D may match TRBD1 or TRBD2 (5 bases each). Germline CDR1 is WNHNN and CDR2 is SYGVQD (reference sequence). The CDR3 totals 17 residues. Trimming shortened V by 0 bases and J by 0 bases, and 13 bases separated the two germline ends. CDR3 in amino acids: CASSESGRAPSTDTQYF. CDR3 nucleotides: TGCGCCAGCAGTGAGTCGGGGCGGGCGCCTAGCACAGATACGCAGTATTTT.

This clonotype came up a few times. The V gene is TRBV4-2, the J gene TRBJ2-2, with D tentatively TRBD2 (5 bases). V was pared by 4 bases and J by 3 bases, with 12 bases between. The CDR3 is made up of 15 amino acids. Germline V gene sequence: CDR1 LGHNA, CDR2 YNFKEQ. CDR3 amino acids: CASSPPGIYTGELFF. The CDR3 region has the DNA TGTGCCAGCAGCCCCCCCGGGATTTACACCGGGGAGCTGTTTTTT.